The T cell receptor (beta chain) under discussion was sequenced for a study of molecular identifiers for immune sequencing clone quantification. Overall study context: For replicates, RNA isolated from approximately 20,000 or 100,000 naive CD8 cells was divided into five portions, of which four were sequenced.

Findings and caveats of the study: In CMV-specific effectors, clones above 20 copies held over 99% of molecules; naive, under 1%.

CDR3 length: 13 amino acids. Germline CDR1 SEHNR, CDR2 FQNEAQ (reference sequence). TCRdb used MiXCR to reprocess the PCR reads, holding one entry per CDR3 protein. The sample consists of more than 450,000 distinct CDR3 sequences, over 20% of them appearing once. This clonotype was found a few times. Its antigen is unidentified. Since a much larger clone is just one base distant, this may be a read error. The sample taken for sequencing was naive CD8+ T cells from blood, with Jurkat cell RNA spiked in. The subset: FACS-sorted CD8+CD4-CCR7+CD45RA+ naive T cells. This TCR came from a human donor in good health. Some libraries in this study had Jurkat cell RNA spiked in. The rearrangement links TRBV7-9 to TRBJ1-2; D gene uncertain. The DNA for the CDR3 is TGTGCCAGCAGCCCTATTTTGGGTGCTGGCCACACCTTC. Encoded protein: CASSPILGAGHTF.